This T cell receptor (beta chain) was sequenced in a study of blood T cell repertoires in COVID-19. Across the whole study: Samples of COVID-19 (acute and convalescent) were obtained from the United States, Italy and Spain. The cDNA or gDNA used as material had been derived from T cells, B-cell-depleted T cells, or PBMCs.

Here immunoSEQ multiplex PCR was the method, and the copy in TCRdb shows in-frame clones only, minus some. Of 160,000 or so clones in the sample, approximately 85% were seen once. Trimming removed 5 bases from V and 1 base from J; junction bases left unmatched: 9. CDR1 is LGHNA, CDR2 YNFKEQ, per germline. CDR3 length: 17 amino acids. This chain connects TRBV4-2 to TRBJ2-1; TRBD2 matches 9 bases. This receptor was obtained from a man aged 35 to 55 with acute or convalescent COVID-19. The sequenced sample consisted of peripheral blood. The CDR3 DNA reads as TGTGCCAGCAGCGAAACCATAGCGGGGGAATCCTACAATGAGCAGTTCTTC. Translating gives CASSETIAGESYNEQFF.